Shown below are 26 T cell receptor beta chains from a single sample sequenced in a study of T cells in Graves' hyperthyroidism and ophthalmopathy. TCR beta CDR3 sequences were amplified from RNA transcripts. Researchers ran a first-round RT-PCR on the TCR CDR3 using the HTBI primer set. MiXCR was run by TCRdb on the multiplex PCR reads, yielding one entry per CDR3 protein. Here the sample spans hundreds of thousands of distinct CDR3 sequences, roughly a quarter being singletons. Sequencing was done on a sample of blood. The receptors shown here come from a woman aged 25 to 39 with Graves' ophthalmopathy.

This clonotype was observed once. The V gene is TRBV5-6, the J gene TRBJ2-3, with D hard to call. CDR1 is SGHDT, CDR2 YYEEEE, per germline. This CDR3 region has 14 residues. V lost 0 bases and J 1 base, leaving 6 bases between the germline ends. The CDR3 DNA sequence: TGTGCCAGCAGCTTGGTCCCCCGCACAGATACGCAGTATTTT. It encodes CASSLVPRTDTQYF. The full variable domain, with the rest looked up from reference TRBV5-6 and TRBJ2-3, is DAGVTQSPTHLIKTRGQQVTLRCSPKSGHDTVSWYQQALGQGPQFIFQYYEEEERQRGNFPDRFSGHQFPNYSSELNVNALLLGDSALYLCASSLVPRTDTQYFGPGTRLTVL.

This clonotype came up many times. The CDR3 spells CASSLGWGRLNTEAFF. CDR3 DNA sequence: TGTGCCAGCAGTTTAGGGTGGGGTCGGCTGAACACTGAAGCTTTCTTT. This chain joins TRBV28 and TRBJ1-1; no reliable D call. V was trimmed by 2 bases and J by 0 bases, leaving 13 bases between them. CDR3 length: 16 residues. Germline V CDR1 and CDR2: MDHEN, SYDVKM.

This clonotype was counted many times. The V gene is TRBV6-5, the J gene TRBJ1-1; D remains unclear. V dropped 6 bases and J dropped 1 base, with 12 bases sitting between them. The CDR3 consists of 14 residues. Germline V CDR1 and CDR2: MNHEY, SVGAGI. CDR3 sequence reads: CASRPGPWNTEAFF. CDR3 bases: TGTGCCAGCAGACCTGGACCCTGGAACACTGAAGCTTTCTTT.

In this sample, this clonotype turned up many times. The chain combines TRBV6-1 with TRBJ1-1, with D possibly matching TRBD1 (6 bases). Germline-derived CDR1 and CDR2 are MNHNS and SASEGT. CDR3 length: 13 amino acids. V was trimmed by 5 bases and J by 4 bases, leaving 11 bases between them. This CDR3 is CASSLRDTTEAFF. The CDR3 DNA reads as TGTGCCAGCAGTCTCCGGGACACCACTGAAGCTTTCTTT.

Many counts were recorded for this clonotype. J is TRBJ2-7 and V is TRBV2; possibly TRBD2 for D (6 bases). V lost 5 bases to trimming and J lost 0 bases, with 11 bases between them. Germline assignment: CDR1 SNHLY and CDR2 FYNNEI. The CDR3 contains 14 residues. The CDR3 reads CASSSPGSSYEQYF. Here the CDR3 DNA reads TGTGCCAGCAGTTCCCCCGGGAGCTCCTACGAGCAGTACTTC.

This chain connects TRBV2 to TRBJ1-2; D unclear. The germline CDR1 and CDR2 sequences are SNHLY and FYNNEI. V was cut by 8 bases and J by 1 base, with 8 bases left in between. This CDR3 comprises 12 residues. The CDR3 DNA is TGTGCCAGCGGAACAGTTAACTATGGCTACACCTTC. As protein: CASGTVNYGYTF.

This clonotype was found many times. This chain connects TRBV19 to TRBJ2-7; the D is unclear. The CDR3 runs 14 residues. The V gene's germline CDR1 is LNHDA and CDR2 SQIVND (reference sequence). Trimming shortened V by 1 base and J by 2 bases, and 9 bases separated the two germline ends. Here the CDR3 DNA reads TGTGCCAGTAGTATAGCAATGAAACCCTACGAGCAGTACTTC. Translation gives CASSIAMKPYEQYF.

This chain joins TRBV29-1 and TRBJ1-1; D unresolved. CDR1 SQVTM and CDR2 ANQGSEA come from the germline V gene. The CDR3 extends over 12 amino acids. V was trimmed by 5 bases and J by 1 base, leaving 8 bases between them. CDR3: CSVKGGNTEAFF. The CDR3 bases are TGCAGCGTTAAAGGAGGGAACACTGAAGCTTTCTTT.

This clonotype was detected ten times or more. The V gene is TRBV28, the J gene TRBJ1-2, with 8 bases lining up with TRBD1. The germline gives CDR1 MDHEN, CDR2 SYDVKM. With 4 bases clipped from V and 4 bases from J, the junction kept 8 bases outside the gene matches. The CDR3 has 15 residues. The CDR3 spells CASSYRTGHSYGYTF. As DNA, the CDR3 is TGTGCCAGCAGTTATAGGACAGGGCACAGCTATGGCTACACCTTC.

The table lists this clonotype with many counts. The chain links TRBV12-3 or TRBV12-4 to TRBJ1-1; no clear D. The CDR3 length is 14 residues. The V end was cut by 4 bases, the J end by 0 bases, with 9 bases between. DNA of the CDR3: TGTGCCAGCAGTTATATCCTGATGAACACTGAAGCTTTCTTT. This codes for CASSYILMNTEAFF.

The V call is TRBV11-2, the J call TRBJ1-2; possible D gene TRBD1, 6 bases. This CDR3 spans 14 amino acids. The germline V and J ends were trimmed by 6 bases and 2 bases, with 13 bases remaining between them. The germline V gene encodes CDR1 SGHAT and CDR2 FQNNGV. In DNA form, the CDR3 reads TGTGCCAGCAGGGCGACAGGCAGAAACTATGGCTACACCTTC. This gives the protein CASRATGRNYGYTF. Drawing the rest from reference TRBV11-2 and TRBJ1-2, the complete variable domain is EAGVAQSPRYKIIEKRQSVAFWCNPISGHATLYWYQQILGQGPKLLIQFQNNGVVDDSQLPKDRFSAERLKGVDSTLKIQPAKLEDSAVYLCASRATGRNYGYTFGSGTRLTVV.

This clonotype was observed many times. V is TRBV27 and J is TRBJ2-7, with unresolved D. The CDR3 totals 14 residues. The germline V gene has CDR1 MNHEY and CDR2 SMNVEV (reference sequence). Trimming stripped 2 bases from V and 5 bases from J, with 13 bases between. The chain's CDR3 is CASSLDVVADEQYF. The CDR3 DNA is TGTGCCAGCAGTTTAGATGTTGTTGCCGACGAGCAGTACTTC.

J is TRBJ2-7 and V is TRBV6-4; 9 bases agree with TRBD2. Trimming at V came to 7 bases and at J to 2 bases, leaving 27 bases not matched to a gene. CDR1 and CDR2 from the germline V gene are MRHNA and SNTAGT. This CDR3 contains 21 residues. CDR3: CASTLLTPRDSGGQVTYEQYF. The DNA of the CDR3 is TGTGCCAGCACCCTCCTCACCCCGAGGGATAGCGGGGGCCAAGTTACCTACGAGCAGTACTTC.

In this sample, this clonotype turned up many times. V usage is TRBV29-1 and J usage is TRBJ1-5, with 7 nucleotides matching TRBD1. Trimming took 3 bases from V and 7 from J; bases not matched to a gene: 9. CDR3 length: 14 amino acids. The germline V gene encodes CDR1 SQVTM and CDR2 ANQGSEA. The CDR3 DNA reads TGCAGCGTTGAGGTAGCAGGGGGAGACCAGCCCCAGCATTTT. Residues: CSVEVAGGDQPQHF.

The CDR3 nucleotides read TGTGCCAGCAGCCTGACAGGGACCATGAACACTGAAGCTTTCTTT. Its protein product is CASSLTGTMNTEAFF. V usage is TRBV7-6 and J usage is TRBJ1-1; 7 nucleotides agree with TRBD1. Losses at the gene ends were 5 bases for V and 0 bases for J; bases not matched to a gene: 6. The CDR3 has 15 amino acids. Germline lookup yields CDR1 SGHVS and CDR2 FNYEAQ.

This clonotype has at least ten counts. This sequence joins TRBV12-3 or TRBV12-4 and TRBJ1-5; D not resolved. Trimming took 5 bases from V and 7 from J, leaving 12 bases between them. There are 13 residues in the CDR3. This CDR3 reads CASSHPFSQPQHF. CDR3 in DNA: TGTGCCAGCAGTCACCCTTTTTCCCAGCCCCAGCATTTT.

In this sample, this clonotype turned up many times. The chain has TRBV2 and TRBJ1-2; D possibly corresponds to TRBD1 (6 bases). CDR3 length: 14 residues. Trimming pared 3 bases from V and 13 bases from J, leaving 21 bases between. Germline V CDR1 and CDR2: SNHLY, FYNNEI. The CDR3 region is CASSDLDRFWYITF. DNA for the CDR3: TGTGCCAGCAGTGACCTTGACAGGTTCTGGTACATCACCTTC.

With respect to this clonotype: Just one base apart from a much larger clone, this may be a read error. The rearrangement links TRBV30 to TRBJ2-5; no firm D call. Germline V gives CDR1 GTSNPN, CDR2 SVGIG (reference sequence). The CDR3 sequence is 14 residues long. CDR3 region: CAWSVIGYQETKYF. CDR3 sequence (DNA): TGTGCCTGGAGTGTGATAGGGTACCAAGAGACCAAGTACTTC.

This clonotype was detected many times. This sequence joins TRBV6-4 and TRBJ2-2, with D possibly TRBD2 on 6 matching bases. Trimming removed 5 bases at V and 5 bases at J, with 12 bases between. The CDR3 is made up of 14 amino acids. The germline V gene has CDR1 MRHNA and CDR2 SNTAGT. CDR3 nucleotide sequence: TGTGCCAGCAGTCTGGAGGGTGGGACCGGGGAGCTGTTTTTT. Its translation: CASSLEGGTGELFF.

J is TRBJ1-2 and V is TRBV12-3 or TRBV12-4; 10 nucleotides agree with TRBD1. V gave up 5 bases and J gave up 7 bases; unmatched junction bases: 10. The CDR3 extends over 15 amino acids. CDR3 bases: TGTGCCAGCAGTCCGTCGGGACAGGGGACGTCTGGCTACACCTTC. Translating it yields CASSPSGQGTSGYTF.

This clonotype was detected many times. The CDR3 nucleotides read TGCAGTGCTAGCTCTAATCAGCCCCAGCATTTT. Protein sequence: CSASSNQPQHF. The chain recombines TRBV20-1 with TRBJ1-5; D is uncertain. Trimming shortened V by 3 bases and J by 4 bases, and 4 bases separated the two germline ends. This CDR3 spans 11 amino acids. Germline assignment: CDR1 DFQATT and CDR2 SNEGSKA (reference sequence).

A few counts support this clonotype. The rearrangement joins TRBV20-1 to TRBJ2-4; the D gene could be TRBD1 or TRBD2 (5 bases each). Germline-derived CDR1 and CDR2 are DFQATT and SNEGSKA (reference sequence). The CDR3 extends over 14 amino acids. Between the trimmed V and J ends, which lost 5 bases and 1 base, there was a span of 12 bases. Written as DNA, the CDR3 is TGCAGTGCTCTCCGGGACCCTGCCAAAAACATTCAGTACTTC. Encoded protein: CSALRDPAKNIQYF.

This clonotype was recorded at least ten times. V usage is TRBV20-1 and J usage is TRBJ2-7; unclear D gene. Germline CDR1 and CDR2: DFQATT and SNEGSKA (reference sequence). The CDR3 loop spans 14 amino acids. Trimming removed 2 bases from V and 2 bases from J, with 13 bases in between. CDR3 sequence (DNA): TGCAGTGCTAGATTGGCTCGCCTACCCTACGAGCAGTACTTC. Its protein product is CSARLARLPYEQYF.

This clonotype was seen ten or more times. This rearrangement joins TRBV20-1 to TRBJ1-2; D unclear. Trimming pared 4 bases from V and 0 bases from J, leaving 3 bases between. Germline CDR1 DFQATT, CDR2 SNEGSKA (reference sequence). There are 11 residues in the CDR3. CDR3: CSATANYGYTF. CDR3 DNA: TGCAGTGCTACGGCTAACTATGGCTACACCTTC.

This clonotype was counted ten times or more. The V and J genes are TRBV2 and TRBJ2-5, with 9 bases matching TRBD1. CDR1 is SNHLY and CDR2 is FYNNEI in the germline V gene. Trimming cost V 8 bases and J 5 bases; bases outside gene matches: 3. The CDR3 sequence is 12 residues long. The CDR3: CASLGTGETQYF. CDR3 nucleotide sequence: TGTGCCAGCCTCGGGACAGGGGAGACCCAGTACTTC.

This clonotype was picked up many times. The chain joins TRBV20-1 to TRBJ1-2; D call uncertain. The germline V gene has CDR1 DFQATT and CDR2 SNEGSKA (reference sequence). CDR3 size: 14 residues. Trimming left V 0 bases short and J 2 bases short, with 10 bases between. As DNA, the CDR3 is TGCAGTGCTAGAGATCCCTACCTCAACTATGGCTACACCTTC. It yields the protein CSARDPYLNYGYTF.